The clone carrying this T cell receptor beta chain was recorded only once. When the RNA was reverse transcribed, random hexamers were used with an input of roughly 0.45 to 1 ug. Amplification of TCR beta CDR3 by immunoSEQ multiplex PCR spanned 54 Vbeta and 13 Jbeta. TCRdb re-derived calls from the immunoSEQ multiplex PCR reads in MiXCR, one entry per CDR3 protein. The repertoire includes about 200,000 distinct CDR3 sequences, more than 90% of them detected once, and 0.085% to 0.095% sits in the top ten. CDR1 is MNHEY and CDR2 is SVGAGI in the germline V gene. V shed 5 bases and J 5 bases; nucleotides not matched to a gene: 6. The CDR3 consists of 14 residues. The entry originates in a study of CD8 T cells in Susac syndrome. Sequencing targeted TCR beta in blood CD8+ and CD4+ T cells. It was treatment-naive patients with stable or active relapsing-remitting disease who made up the multiple sclerosis controls. In contrast to the negatively isolated CD8+ and CD4+ T cells, TEMRA cells were FACS-enriched.

What was sequenced was CD4+ T cells from PBMCs. The chain links TRBV6-5 to TRBJ2-7, with 10 bases lining up with TRBD1. The receptor was derived from a human donor with multiple sclerosis. This CDR3 reads CASSRAGTGDEQYF. CDR3 sequence (DNA): TGTGCCAGCAGTCGCGCCGGGACAGGGGACGAGCAGTACTTC.